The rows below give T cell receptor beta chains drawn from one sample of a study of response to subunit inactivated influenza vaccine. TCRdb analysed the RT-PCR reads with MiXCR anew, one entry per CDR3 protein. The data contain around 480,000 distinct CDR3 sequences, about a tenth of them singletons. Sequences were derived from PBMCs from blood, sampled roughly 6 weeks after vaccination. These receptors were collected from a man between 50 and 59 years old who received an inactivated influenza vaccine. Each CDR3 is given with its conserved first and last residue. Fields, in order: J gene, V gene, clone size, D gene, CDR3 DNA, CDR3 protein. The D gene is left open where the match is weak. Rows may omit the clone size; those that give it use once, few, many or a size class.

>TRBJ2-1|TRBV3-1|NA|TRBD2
TGTGCCAGCAGCCGACGTACTAGCGTCTACAATGAGCAGTTCTTC
CASSRRTSVYNEQFF
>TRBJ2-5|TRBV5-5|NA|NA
TGTGCCAGCAGCTCCCAATGGGGGCGCGTCCAAGAGACCCAGTACTTC
CASSSQWGRVQETQYF
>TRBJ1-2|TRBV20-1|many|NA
TGCAGTGCTCTCGACACAGGGAGGTCTTGGGGCTACACCTTC
CSALDTGRSWGYTF
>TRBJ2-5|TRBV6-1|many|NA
TGTGCCAGCAGTGAAGCAAGGGGTTTCGGGTCGGGGCTATACTTC
CASSEARGFGSGLYF
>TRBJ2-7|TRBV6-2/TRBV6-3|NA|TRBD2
TGTGCCAGCAGTTTCCCTAGCGGGAGTTCCTACGAGCAGTACTTC
CASSFPSGSSYEQYF
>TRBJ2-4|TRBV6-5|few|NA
TGTGCCAGCAGTTACGGCGGCATTCAGTACTTC
CASSYGGIQYF
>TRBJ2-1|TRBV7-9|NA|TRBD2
TGTGCCAGCAGCTTAACTCCTAGCGGGGGGTTTTACAATGAGCAGTTCTTC
CASSLTPSGGFYNEQFF
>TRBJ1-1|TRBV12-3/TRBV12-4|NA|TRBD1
TGTGCCAGCAGTACCAGGGGGCATATCGCTGAAGCTTTCTTT
CASSTRGHIAEAFF
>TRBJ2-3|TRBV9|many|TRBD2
TGTGCCAGCAGCGTACTAGCGGGTTCTAGCACAGATACGCAGTATTTT
CASSVLAGSSTDTQYF
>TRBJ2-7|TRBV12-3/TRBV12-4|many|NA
TGTGCCAGCAGTTTAGAAGCAGGGCCCTCCTACGAGCAGTACTTC
CASSLEAGPSYEQYF
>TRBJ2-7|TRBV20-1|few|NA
TGCAGTGCTTCTACATGGGGTAGCTACGAGCAGTACTTC
CSASTWGSYEQYF
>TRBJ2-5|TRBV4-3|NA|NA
TGCGCCAGCAGCCAAGAGGTGCCAGGGGCCCAAGAGACCCAGTACTTC
CASSQEVPGAQETQYF
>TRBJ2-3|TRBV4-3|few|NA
TGCGCCAGCAGCCAAGATTTCAGGGGCCCGGGTACAGATACGCAGTATTTT
CASSQDFRGPGTDTQYF
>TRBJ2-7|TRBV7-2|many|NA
TGTGCCAGCAGCTTCGCTAGCTCCTACGAGCAGTACTTC
CASSFASSYEQYF
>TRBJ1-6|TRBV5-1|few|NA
TGCGCCAGCAGCTTGGTTGGCGGAACCTATAATTCACCCCTCCACTTT
CASSLVGGTYNSPLHF
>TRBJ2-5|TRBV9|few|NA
TGTGCCAGCAGCGTGGAGGGCCGCGGCCAGTACTTC
CASSVEGRGQYF
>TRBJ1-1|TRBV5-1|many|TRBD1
TGCGCCAGCAGCTTACAGGGGCTTACGAACACTGAAGCTTTCTTT
CASSLQGLTNTEAFF
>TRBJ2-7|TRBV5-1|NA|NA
TGCGCCAGCAGAATGCAAGCGGAGGGAATCTACGAGCAGTACTTC
CASRMQAEGIYEQYF
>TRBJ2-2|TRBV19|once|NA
TGTGCCAGTAGTATAGGAGGCAGAGGCGCCACCGGGGAGCTGTTTTTT
CASSIGGRGATGELFF
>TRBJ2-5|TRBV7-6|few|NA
TGTGCCAGCAGCTTAAGTTTAGGGGTGACCCAGTACTTC
CASSLSLGVTQYF
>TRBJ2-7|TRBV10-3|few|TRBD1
TGTGCCACCCGGGACAGGAACTCCTACGAGCAGTACTTC
CATRDRNSYEQYF
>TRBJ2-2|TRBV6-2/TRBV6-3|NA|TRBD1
TGTGCCAGCAGTTATAGGGGGCCTGGCACCGGGGAGCTGTTTTTT
CASSYRGPGTGELFF
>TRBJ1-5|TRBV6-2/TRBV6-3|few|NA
TGTGCCAGCAGTTACACAGGATACAATCAGCCCCAGCATTTT
CASSYTGYNQPQHF
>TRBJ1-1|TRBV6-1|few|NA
TGTGCCAGCACTAAACAGGGCTTAATGAACACTGAAGCTTTCTTT
CASTKQGLMNTEAFF
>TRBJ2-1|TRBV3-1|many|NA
TGTGCCAGCATTATGGGGGGGGCCTCAGGAGAGCAGTTCTTC
CASIMGGASGEQFF
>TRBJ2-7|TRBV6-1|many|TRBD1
TGTGCCAGCAGTCGGGGACAGGCCAGCTCCTACGAGCAGTACTTC
CASSRGQASSYEQYF
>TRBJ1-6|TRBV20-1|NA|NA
TGCAGTGCTAGAAGGACAGATTTCAATTCACCCCTCCACTTT
CSARRTDFNSPLHF
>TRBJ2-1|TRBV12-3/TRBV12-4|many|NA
TGTGCCAGCACCCAGTTGAGCTCCTACAATGAGCAGTTCTTC
CASTQLSSYNEQFF
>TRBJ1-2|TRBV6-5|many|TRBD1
TGTGCCAGCAGTTACACCAGACAGGGCCAGGCCTATGGCTACACCTTC
CASSYTRQGQAYGYTF
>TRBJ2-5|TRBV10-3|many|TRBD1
TGTGCCATCAGCGCCGGGACAGGGAACGTAAAGACCCAGTACTTC
CAISAGTGNVKTQYF
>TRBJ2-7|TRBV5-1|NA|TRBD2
TGCGCCAGCAGCTTGGATTCCACTAGCGGGGGCTACGAGCAGTACTTC
CASSLDSTSGGYEQYF
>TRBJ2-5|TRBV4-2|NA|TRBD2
TGTGCCAGCAGCCAAGCCTTCGGGATAGCGGGTTATCAAGAGACCCAGTACTTC
CASSQAFGIAGYQETQYF
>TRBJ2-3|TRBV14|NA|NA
TGTGCCAGCAGCCAAGACCGCTTGGGATGGGGTTCAGATACGCAGTATTTT
CASSQDRLGWGSDTQYF
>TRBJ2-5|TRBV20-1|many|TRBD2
TGCAGTGCTACTCTAGCGGGACTCCAGGAGACCCAGTACTTC
CSATLAGLQETQYF
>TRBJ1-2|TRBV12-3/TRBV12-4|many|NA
TGTGCCAGCAGTTCGTTCGGAGGCTACACCTTC
CASSSFGGYTF
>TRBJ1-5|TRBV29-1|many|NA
TGCAGCGTTGGGGGGGGGCAGGGTCAGCCCCAGCATTTT
CSVGGGQGQPQHF
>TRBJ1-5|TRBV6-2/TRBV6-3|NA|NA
TGTGCCAGCAGTTATTCAGGGTTTGATCAGCCCCAGCATTTT
CASSYSGFDQPQHF
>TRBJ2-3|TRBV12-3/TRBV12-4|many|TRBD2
TGTGCCAGCAGTTTCGGGGGTAGCGGGGTGGCAGATACGCAGTATTTT
CASSFGGSGVADTQYF
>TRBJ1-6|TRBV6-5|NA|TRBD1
TGTGCCAGCAGTTACCGGCCCCTCGGGACAGAAAATAATTCACCCCTCCACTTT
CASSYRPLGTENNSPLHF
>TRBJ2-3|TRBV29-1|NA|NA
TGCAGCGTCCGTTTCATGGGGATTGAGTCGATCGATACGCAGTATTTT
CSVRFMGIESIDTQYF